One and the same sample provided the 4 T cell receptor beta chains below, sequenced in a study of blood T cells in healthy people across ages. Alongside a J-beta primer mix, a sample-barcoded 5' primer served in a second PCR lasting roughly 7 to 11 cycles. From the 5' RACE reads, TCRdb called clonotypes with MiXCR, one entry per CDR3 protein. The sample consists of approximately 940,000 distinct CDR3 sequences, around 49% of them appearing once. Sequencing was carried out using blood. Source of these receptors: a young man in good health.

This clonotype was found once. The CDR3 DNA reads TGTGCCAGCAGCCAAGGGGTCACAGGAGAGACCCAGTACTTC. Translation: CASSQGVTGETQYF. The rearrangement links TRBV4-2 to TRBJ2-5; D perhaps matches TRBD1 (5 bases). Looked up from germline, CDR1 is LGHNA and CDR2 is YNFKEQ. V lost 1 base and J 4 bases, leaving 10 bases between the germline ends. This CDR3 has 14 amino acids.

The V call is TRBV29-1, the J call TRBJ1-1; perhaps TRBD1 as D (5 bases). The germline V and J ends were trimmed by 2 bases and 7 bases, with 17 bases remaining between them. Germline values: CDR1 SQVTM, CDR2 ANQGSEA. The CDR3 is made up of 14 amino acids. The CDR3 here is CSVERPGRFCEAFF. The CDR3, as DNA: TGCAGCGTTGAAAGACCGGGGCGCTTTTGTGAAGCTTTCTTT.

This chain joins TRBV20-1 and TRBJ2-3, with 7 bases lining up with TRBD2. CDR1 and CDR2 (germline): DFQATT, SNEGSKA (reference sequence). V trimming: 5 bases; J trimming: 2 bases; junction bases outside the gene matches: 10. This CDR3 comprises 15 residues. The CDR3 loop is CSAPQSAGVTDTQYF. In DNA, the CDR3 is TGCAGTGCTCCCCAATCGGCGGGGGTCACAGATACGCAGTATTTT.

This clonotype was observed at least ten times. The rearrangement joins TRBV12-3 or TRBV12-4 to TRBJ2-4, with 9 nucleotides matching TRBD1. The J segment lost 3 bases and the V segment lost 4 bases, leaving 4 bases of the junction unmatched. CDR3 size: 15 residues. The CDR3 loop is CASSSTGGGKNIQYF. CDR3 DNA: TGTGCCAGCAGTTCGACAGGGGGAGGCAAAAACATTCAGTACTTC.